These T cell receptor beta chains were read from a single sample in a study of cytomegalovirus exposure and HLA in healthy donors. The assay was immunoSEQ multiplex PCR, and TCRdb's table has in-frame clones only and misses some. Of under 200,000 clones detected, more than 60% appear once; the ten largest clones hold 2.5% to 3.5%. Sequenced: PBMCs. Every receptor here comes from a woman between 45 and 60 years old in good health and CMV-seropositive. The CDR3 runs from the conserved cysteine through the conserved F or W. A D gene is named only where the DNA matches it firmly. Clone size is stated in some rows and not others, as once, few, many or a class when expanded.

d_call | clone_size | j_call | v_call | cdr3_aa | cdr3_nt
TRBD1 | - | TRBJ1-2 | TRBV6-7 | CASSYWDRAGSPYGYTF | TGTGCCAGCAGTTACTGGGACAGAGCAGGATCCCCCTATGGCTACACCTTC
- | few | TRBJ2-3 | TRBV7-2 | CASSFQRSGSTDTQYF | TGTGCCAGCAGCTTCCAGCGGAGTGGCAGCACAGATACGCAGTATTTT
- | - | TRBJ2-7 | TRBV11-1 | CASSESAGQYF | TGTGCCAGCAGCGAGAGCGCGGGGCAGTACTTC
- | - | TRBJ1-2 | TRBV21-1 | CASSTGGNGYTF | TGTGCCAGCAGCACAGGGGGCAATGGCTACACCTTC
- | - | TRBJ2-7 | TRBV6-5 | CASSYSRGGSEQYF | TGTGCCAGCAGTTACAGCAGGGGAGGGAGCGAGCAGTACTTC
TRBD1 | - | TRBJ2-3 | TRBV11-2 | CASSQGTATDTQYF | TGTGCCAGCAGCCAGGGGACAGCTACAGATACGCAGTATTTT
TRBD2 | - | TRBJ2-4 | TRBV9 | CASSVGGRGDIQYF | TGTGCCAGCAGCGTTGGAGGGAGGGGAGACATTCAGTACTTC
TRBD1 | - | TRBJ1-6 | TRBV28 | CASSSGQGYNSPLHF | TGTGCCAGCAGTTCCGGACAGGGCTATAATTCACCCCTCCACTTT
- | - | TRBJ1-6 | TRBV11-2 | CASSPRLGGNNSPLHF | TGTGCCAGCAGCCCGAGACTCGGGGGAAATAACTCACCCCTCCACTTT
- | - | TRBJ1-2 | TRBV5-5 | CASSLDAGVAGYTF | TGTGCCAGCAGCTTGGACGCGGGGGTAGCTGGCTACACCTTC
TRBD1 | - | TRBJ1-2 | TRBV11-3 | CASRQGEDGYTF | TGTGCCAGCAGACAGGGGGAAGATGGCTACACCTTC
TRBD1 | - | TRBJ1-1 | TRBV19 | CASQATGGSYEAFF | TGTGCCTCCCAGGCGACAGGGGGGTCATATGAAGCTTTCTTT
TRBD1 | - | TRBJ2-7 | TRBV28 | CASSPWGDRDIYEQYF | TGTGCCAGCAGCCCTTGGGGGGACAGGGACATCTACGAGCAGTACTTC
TRBD1 | - | TRBJ2-7 | TRBV2 | CASRSGTGGNEQYF | TGTGCCAGCCGATCCGGGACAGGGGGCAACGAGCAGTACTTC
- | - | TRBJ2-1 | TRBV19 | CASSISGYSYNEQFF | TGTGCCAGTAGTATTAGCGGATACTCCTACAATGAGCAGTTCTTC
TRBD2 | once | TRBJ2-3 | TRBV6-6 | CASSYQRGNTDTQYF | TGTGCCAGCTCCTACCAGCGGGGCAACACAGATACGCAGTATTTT
- | - | TRBJ1-2 | TRBV12-5 | CASGFEGPGGYTF | TGTGCTAGTGGTTTTGAGGGCCCTGGCGGCTACACCTTC
TRBD1 | - | TRBJ2-3 | TRBV10-3 | CAISGETGTTDTQYF | TGTGCCATCAGTGGGGAGACAGGGACGACAGATACGCAGTATTTT
TRBD2 | once | TRBJ2-1 | TRBV4-3 | CASSQRGLSRLAGMYNEQFF | TGCGCCAGCAGCCAAAGAGGCCTAAGCAGACTAGCGGGAATGTACAATGAGCAGTTCTTC
- | - | TRBJ1-3 | TRBV5-6 | CASRREVNSGNTIYF | TGTGCCAGTCGACGGGAGGTAAACTCTGGAAACACCATATATTTT
- | - | TRBJ2-7 | TRBV5-4 | CASRLPSSYEQYF | TGTGCCAGCAGGCTCCCGAGCTCCTACGAGCAGTACTTC
- | - | TRBJ1-1 | TRBV4-1 | CASSSLYGENTEAFF | TGCGCCAGCAGCTCCCTATACGGAGAGAACACTGAAGCTTTCTTT
- | - | TRBJ2-7 | TRBV6-5 | CASIAGNSYEQYF | TGTGCCAGCATTGCGGGCAACTCCTACGAGCAGTACTTC
- | once | TRBJ1-2 | TRBV9 | CASIQNRDTNYGYTF | TGTGCCAGCATCCAGAACCGGGACACTAACTATGGCTACACCTTC
TRBD1 | - | TRBJ2-1 | TRBV18 | CASSRNRGEEQFF | TGTGCCAGCTCCCGTAACAGGGGCGAGGAGCAGTTCTTC
TRBD2 | - | TRBJ2-1 | TRBV14 | CASSPLATSGSGYEQFF | TGTGCCAGCAGCCCACTAGCGACTAGCGGGAGTGGCTATGAGCAGTTCTTC
- | once | TRBJ1-1 | TRBV11-2 | CASSLLTVNTEAFF | TGTGCCAGCAGCTTACTCACGGTGAACACTGAAGCTTTCTTT
- | - | TRBJ2-3 | TRBV10-3 | CAISDSGTTDTQYF | TGTGCCATCAGTGATAGCGGAACCACAGATACGCAGTATTTT
- | - | TRBJ1-2 | TRBV5-5 | CASIRTPQGNYGYTF | TGTGCCAGCATCCGGACCCCACAGGGTAACTATGGCTACACCTTC
- | - | TRBJ1-2 | TRBV6-5 | CASSLTTGSYGYTF | TGTGCCAGCAGTCTGACGACAGGTTCCTATGGCTACACCTTC
TRBD1 | few | TRBJ1-1 | TRBV11-3 | CASSLVTGTEAFF | TGTGCCAGCAGCTTAGTGACAGGGACTGAAGCTTTCTTT
TRBD2 | - | TRBJ2-1 | TRBV30 | CAWSVGLAGGRDEQFF | TGTGCCTGGAGTGTAGGTCTAGCGGGAGGACGGGATGAGCAGTTCTTC
- | - | TRBJ1-5 | TRBV21-1 | CASSKKEGGGQPQHF | TGTGCCAGCAGCAAAAAAGAGGGTGGTGGGCAGCCCCAGCATTTT
TRBD1 | - | TRBJ1-4 | TRBV19 | CASSTHRGREEKLFF | TGTGCCAGTAGTACCCACAGGGGGCGGGAGGAAAAACTGTTTTTT
TRBD1 | few | TRBJ2-7 | TRBV27 | CASSLGTAAYEQYF | TGTGCCAGCAGTTTGGGGACAGCCGCCTACGAGCAGTACTTC
- | - | TRBJ1-1 | TRBV5-1 | CASSLASGANTEAFF | TGCGCCAGCAGCTTGGCCTCAGGGGCGAACACTGAAGCTTTCTTT
- | - | TRBJ1-2 | TRBV4-3 | CASSQDRAGAEGYTF | TGCGCCAGCAGCCAAGATCGGGCAGGGGCAGAGGGCTACACCTTC
TRBD1 | - | TRBJ1-2 | TRBV27 | CASSSPGQGADGYTF | TGTGCCAGCAGTAGTCCGGGACAGGGGGCGGATGGCTACACCTTC
- | - | TRBJ2-1 | TRBV29-1 | CSVAPSYNEQFF | TGCAGCGTTGCCCCTTCCTACAATGAGCAGTTCTTC
- | - | TRBJ1-1 | TRBV4-3 | CASSQSVNTEAFF | TGCGCCAGCAGCCAAAGCGTGAACACTGAAGCTTTCTTT
- | - | TRBJ1-3 | TRBV7-9 | CASSFLRDTRSGNTIYF | TGTGCCAGCAGCTTTTTACGGGACACCCGCTCTGGAAACACCATATATTTT
TRBD1 | - | TRBJ2-5 | TRBV5-6 | CASSLEGRGYGETQYF | TGTGCCAGCAGCTTGGAAGGCAGGGGGTATGGGGAGACCCAGTACTTC
- | few | TRBJ1-2 | TRBV9 | CASSVTNRGYTF | TGTGCCAGCAGCGTGACAAACCGGGGCTACACCTTC
- | - | TRBJ2-6 | TRBV9 | CASSVGGGANVLTF | TGTGCCAGCAGCGTAGGAGGCGGGGCCAACGTCCTGACTTTC
- | - | TRBJ1-1 | TRBV6-4 | CASRMTENTEAFF | TGTGCCAGCAGGATGACAGAGAACACTGAAGCTTTCTTT
TRBD1 | - | TRBJ2-4 | TRBV29-1 | CSVAGGSSNSQYF | TGCAGCGTTGCAGGGGGCTCATCGAACAGTCAGTACTTC